The rows below give T cell receptor beta chains drawn from one sample of a study of OX40 agonist ivuxolimab in advanced cancers. The repertoire was sequenced with immunoSEQ multiplex PCR; TCRdb's copy has only in-frame clones and lacks some. The table includes 60,000 or so clones, 84% detected once. The sample here was CD4+ or CD8+ T cells sorted from blood, taken in a trial of the OX40 agonist ivuxolimab. The receptors come from an adult with an advanced solid tumor such as melanoma, head and neck, liver or kidney cancer. Each CDR3 is given with its conserved first and last residue. Each record gives: D gene, clone size, V gene, J gene, CDR3 DNA, CDR3 protein. The D gene is left open where the match is weak. A clone size is listed for some rows: how often the clone was seen (once, few, many), or a class if it is expanded.

NA,NA,TRBV7-9,TRBJ2-7,TGTGCCAGCAGCCCCATAGCGGAGGGAAGACACGAGCAGTACTTC,CASSPIAEGRHEQYF
TRBD1,NA,TRBV5-1,TRBJ1-1,TGCGCCAGCAGCTTGGAACCCTCGGGACAGGGTCGTGCTGAAGCTTTCTTT,CASSLEPSGQGRAEAFF
NA,once,TRBV28,TRBJ2-1,TGTGCCAGCAGTCCAATCGACTCCCTGGTAAATGAGCAGTTCTTC,CASSPIDSLVNEQFF
TRBD2,NA,TRBV6-1,TRBJ2-7,TGTGCCAGCATTTCTAGCGGGAGTTCCTACGAGCAGTACTTC,CASISSGSSYEQYF
NA,medium-sized,TRBV30,TRBJ2-7,TGTGGATACAGGGAAAGGAACGAGCAGTACTTC,CGYRERNEQYF
TRBD1,NA,TRBV5-4,TRBJ2-7,TGTGCCAGCAGCCCATCGGGACAGAACTCCTACGAGCAGTACTTC,CASSPSGQNSYEQYF
NA,once,TRBV21-1,TRBJ2-5,TGTGCCAGCAGCAAAGCGGCAGGGTGCCAAGAGACCCAGTACTTC,CASSKAAGCQETQYF
TRBD1,NA,TRBV5-6,TRBJ2-7,TGTGCCAGCAGCTCTGGTCCCGCCGGGACAGGGAGCTCCTACGAGCAGTACTTC,CASSSGPAGTGSSYEQYF
NA,few,TRBV29-1,TRBJ1-3,TGCAGCGTCAGGATTACAGGGTCAGGAAACACCATATATTTT,CSVRITGSGNTIYF
NA,NA,TRBV19,TRBJ1-1,TGTGCCTGCAAGCGGAACACTGAAGCTTTCTTT,CACKRNTEAFF
TRBD2,NA,TRBV6-4,TRBJ2-2,TGTGCCAGCAGCCCAGGGACTAGCGGAAACACCGGGGAGCTGTTTTTT,CASSPGTSGNTGELFF
NA,NA,TRBV6-1,TRBJ1-1,TGTGCCAGCAGGCACTCCGTCCACACTGAAGCTTTCTTT,CASRHSVHTEAFF
NA,NA,TRBV4-1,TRBJ1-5,TGCGCCAGCAGCCAAGCCCCCGGGCTCAATCAGCCCCAGCATTTT,CASSQAPGLNQPQHF
NA,NA,TRBV6-5,TRBJ1-1,TGTGCCAGCAGTTACGCCGGGATGAACACTGAAGCTTTCTTT,CASSYAGMNTEAFF
NA,NA,TRBV5-1,TRBJ2-1,TGCGCCAGCAGCTTGGATATAGCGGACGTCTACAATGAGCAGTTCTTC,CASSLDIADVYNEQFF
NA,NA,TRBV10-1,TRBJ2-7,TGCGCCAGCAGTGAAGGTAGTCCCTACGAGCAGTACTTC,CASSEGSPYEQYF
NA,NA,TRBV5-1,TRBJ2-1,TGCGCCAGCTCCTTTAGCGGAAACTCCTACAATGAGCAGTTCTTC,CASSFSGNSYNEQFF
TRBD2,NA,TRBV6-1,TRBJ2-1,TGTGCCAGCAAGCGGGGCGGCTCCTACAATGAGCAGTTCTTC,CASKRGGSYNEQFF
TRBD1,NA,TRBV28,TRBJ1-2,TGTGCCAGCAGTTTGATAGGAGGGCGACAGGGCTATGGCTACACCTTC,CASSLIGGRQGYGYTF
TRBD1,NA,TRBV28,TRBJ2-3,TGTGCCAGCAGCCGAAGACAGGGGGCCGCAGATACGCAGTATTTT,CASSRRQGAADTQYF
TRBD1,few,TRBV30,TRBJ1-2,TGTGCCTGGTCAGGGGGCGGCTATGGCTACACCTTC,CAWSGGGYGYTF
NA,NA,TRBV21-1,TRBJ1-2,TGTGCCAGCAGCAAAGGCCCCTTTAACTATGGCTACACCTTC,CASSKGPFNYGYTF
NA,NA,TRBV5-1,TRBJ2-1,TGCGCCAGCAGCTTGGAGACGAATGAGCAGTTCTTC,CASSLETNEQFF
NA,NA,TRBV7-2,TRBJ1-4,TGTGCCAGCAGCCCCGTCCCTCCGGGCGCTGCAACTAATGAAAAACTGTTTTTT,CASSPVPPGAATNEKLFF
NA,NA,TRBV21-1,TRBJ2-1,TGTGCCAGCAGCACCCCGGAGCGGGGGGGAGACAATGAGCAGTTCTTC,CASSTPERGGDNEQFF
NA,NA,TRBV2,TRBJ2-7,TGTGCCAGCAGTGTCCAGGGGGAGGTCGAGCAGTACTTC,CASSVQGEVEQYF